The 28 T cell receptor beta chains listed next were all sequenced from one sample in a study of T cell repertoires in cytomegalovirus infection. Each CDR3 protein is one row after TCRdb ran MiXCR on the reads. The sample shows about 490,000 distinct CDR3 sequences, 11% of them seen only once. The sample comprised PBMCs. Source of these receptors: a human donor in good health (CMV status not recorded). Some clones in this sample may be carry-over from other donors' samples.

The chain combines TRBV29-1 with TRBJ2-5; 10 nucleotides align to TRBD2. The germline V gene has CDR1 SQVTM and CDR2 ANQGSEA. The CDR3 consists of 14 residues. The trim removed 5 bases at V and 5 bases at J, leaving 8 bases unmatched. In DNA, the CDR3 is TGCAGCGTTAAAGCGGGAGGGCCGGGCGAGACCCAGTACTTC. Its translation is CSVKAGGPGETQYF.

This clonotype was picked up a small number of times. The chain recombines TRBV10-3 with TRBJ2-7; 8 positions agree with TRBD1. CDR3 size: 14 residues. Germline trimming cut 6 bases from V and 1 base from J; bases unmatched to any gene: 5. The germline gives CDR1 ENHRY, CDR2 SYGVKD. The DNA of the CDR3 is TGTGCCATCAGCGAGGACAGGGCATCCTACGAGCAGTACTTC. Protein: CAISEDRASYEQYF.

The chain joins TRBV12-3 or TRBV12-4 to TRBJ1-3; no clear D. The CDR3 totals 15 residues. V was trimmed by 2 bases and J by 4 bases, leaving 12 bases between them. In nucleotides, the CDR3 is TGTGCCAGCAGTTTAAGAGGAGGGCCGGGAAACACCATATATTTT. Amino acids: CASSLRGGPGNTIYF.

This clonotype appeared many times. J is TRBJ1-2 and V is TRBV29-1; 9 nucleotides match TRBD1. V was clipped by 7 bases and J by 2 bases; unmatched bases: 5. There are 13 residues in the CDR3. Germline V CDR1 and CDR2: SQVTM, ANQGSEA. CDR3: CSAWGQGNYGYTF. The CDR3 DNA sequence: TGCAGCGCTTGGGGACAGGGAAACTATGGCTACACCTTC. Together with reference TRBV29-1 and TRBJ1-2, the CDR3 gives the full variable domain: SAVISQKPSRDICQRGTSLTIQCQVDSQVTMMFWYRQQPGQSLTLIATANQGSEATYESGFVIDKFPISRPNLTFSTLTVSNMSPEDSSIYLCSAWGQGNYGYTFGSGTRLTVV.

There are a few counts of this clonotype. The V and J genes are TRBV19 and TRBJ2-1; 9 nucleotides agree with TRBD2. Germline V CDR1 and CDR2: LNHDA, SQIVND (reference sequence). V lost 3 bases to trimming and J lost 5 bases; unmatched junction nucleotides: 8. The CDR3 is made up of 16 amino acids. CDR3 residues: CASSMRGGRDDNEQFF. The CDR3 DNA follows: TGTGCCAGTAGTATGAGAGGCGGGAGGGATGACAATGAGCAGTTCTTC.

The chain employs TRBV30 and TRBJ2-2; D uncertain. V lost 0 bases and J lost 2, with 7 bases in between. CDR3 length equals 14 residues. Germline V CDR1 and CDR2: GTSNPN, SVGIG (reference sequence). The CDR3 DNA reads as TGTGCCTGGAGTGTACAGCTAAACACCGGGGAGCTGTTTTTT. This translates into CAWSVQLNTGELFF. Supplemented by reference TRBV30 and TRBJ2-2, the full variable domain reads SQTIHQWPATLVQPVGSPLSLECTVEGTSNPNLYWYRQAAGRGLQLLFYSVGIGQISSEVPQNLSASRPQDRQFILSSKKLLLSDSGFYLCAWSVQLNTGELFFGEGSRLTVL.

Many counts were recorded for this clonotype. This chain uses TRBV25-1 with TRBJ2-7, with 8 bases that match TRBD1. Germline V gene lookup returns CDR1 MGHDK and CDR2 SYGVNS. This CDR3 spans 14 amino acids. V trimming: 4 bases; J trimming: 0 bases; junction bases outside the gene matches: 2. DNA of the CDR3: TGTGCCAGCAGTGGGACAGGGACCTCCTACGAGCAGTACTTC. Residues: CASSGTGTSYEQYF.

This clonotype was detected many times. The chain couples TRBV6-5 to TRBJ2-5; D is perhaps TRBD2 (6 bases). In germline, CDR1 is MNHEY, CDR2 SVGAGI. CDR3 length equals 16 residues. V was clipped by 0 bases and J by 7 bases, with 18 bases between them. The CDR3 DNA is TGTGCCAGCAGTTACTCGAATGATATATTCGGGGGGACCCAGTACTTC. This sequence encodes CASSYSNDIFGGTQYF.

In this sample, this clonotype turned up many times. The chain carries TRBV7-6 and TRBJ2-5; D is possibly TRBD1 or TRBD2 (6 bases each). Trimming took off 5 bases at V and 1 base at J, with 17 bases between the two ends. The CDR3 totals 16 residues. Germline loops: CDR1 SGHVS, CDR2 FNYEAQ. The CDR3 DNA sequence: TGTGCCAGCAGCCAAAAGCTGGGGGGCAGCCAAGAGACCCAGTACTTC. It codes for CASSQKLGGSQETQYF. The full variable domain, with the rest looked up from reference TRBV7-6 and TRBJ2-5, is GAGVSQSPRYKVTKRGQDVALRCDPISGHVSLYWYRQALGQGPEFLTYFNYEAQQDKSGLPNDRFSAERPEGSISTLTIQRTEQRDSAMYRCASSQKLGGSQETQYFGPGTRLLVL.

This clonotype was counted ten times or more. V is TRBV24-1 and J is TRBJ2-5, with D maybe TRBD1 (5 bases). CDR1 and CDR2 from the germline V gene are KGHDR and SFDVKD. Trimming removed 9 bases from V and 2 bases from J, with 12 bases in between. There are 13 residues in the CDR3. The CDR3 DNA follows: TGTGCCACCGCTAATCCAGGGCAAGAGACCCAGTACTTC. Translation: CATANPGQETQYF.

This clonotype was observed many times. This chain uses TRBV12-5 with TRBJ2-3, with unresolved D. Germline-derived CDR1 and CDR2 are LGHNT and FRNRAP. Trimming removed 7 bases from V and 9 bases from J, with 17 bases in between. The CDR3 has 13 residues. CDR3 nucleotide sequence: TGTGCTAGTGCCCCCCTAAGGTCGGACACGCAGTATTTT. This codes for CASAPLRSDTQYF.

The table lists this clonotype with many counts. The chain joins TRBV20-1 to TRBJ1-1; D is undetermined. Germline values: CDR1 DFQATT, CDR2 SNEGSKA (reference sequence). The CDR3 contains 13 residues. V was cut by 0 bases and J by 3 bases, with 8 bases left in between. Written as DNA, the CDR3 is TGCAGTGCTAGAGAAAGCCCTGACACTGAAGCTTTCTTT. Amino acids: CSARESPDTEAFF.

V and J are TRBV19 and TRBJ1-4; no firm D call. Germline V gene sequence: CDR1 LNHDA, CDR2 SQIVND (reference sequence). The V end was cut by 8 bases, the J end by 0 bases, with 10 bases between. The CDR3 is 14 residues long. Here the CDR3 DNA reads TGTGCCAGTCAAAACACTGCAACTAATGAAAAACTGTTTTTT. Its protein is CASQNTATNEKLFF.

The rearrangement joins TRBV28 to TRBJ2-2, with a tentative D call TRBD2 (7 bases). Trimming removed 8 bases from V and 5 bases from J, with 15 bases in between. The CDR3 is made up of 14 amino acids. CDR1 is MDHEN and CDR2 is SYDVKM in the germline V gene. This CDR3 reads CASLAGARTGELFF. The DNA of the CDR3 is TGTGCCAGCTTGGCGGGGGCGCGTACCGGGGAGCTGTTTTTT.

This sequence joins TRBV10-3 and TRBJ2-7; D ambiguous. The germline V gene encodes CDR1 ENHRY and CDR2 SYGVKD. The CDR3 sequence is 13 residues long. V dropped 5 bases and J dropped 7 bases, with 15 bases sitting between them. The CDR3 here is CAISPNLAAEQYF. CDR3 DNA sequence: TGTGCCATCAGTCCCAATCTGGCGGCAGAGCAGTACTTC.

In its sample, this clonotype was seen many times. This rearrangement joins TRBV28 to TRBJ2-7, with 7 bases lining up with TRBD1. The CDR3 is made up of 14 amino acids. Germline-derived CDR1 and CDR2 are MDHEN and SYDVKM. V trimming: 7 bases; J trimming: 4 bases; junction bases outside the gene matches: 10. This CDR3 reads CASTTPDRVYEQYF. CDR3 DNA sequence: TGTGCCAGCACCACACCTGACAGGGTTTACGAGCAGTACTTC.

This clonotype was seen many times. The chain carries TRBV7-9 and TRBJ1-4, with 7 bases fitting TRBD1. V was clipped by 1 base and J by 8 bases; unmatched bases: 7. CDR3 length: 15 amino acids. Germline assignment: CDR1 SEHNR and CDR2 FQNEAQ (reference sequence). In DNA form, the CDR3 reads TGTGCCAGCAGCTTAGGAACAGGGGAGGGAGAAAAACTGTTTTTT. This sequence encodes CASSLGTGEGEKLFF.

The chain is built from TRBV24-1 and TRBJ1-2; possible D gene TRBD1, 5 bases. Germline V gene lookup returns CDR1 KGHDR and CDR2 SFDVKD. This CDR3 comprises 16 residues. The V and J ends lost 4 bases and 4 bases respectively, with 18 bases between them. DNA for the CDR3: TGTGCCACCAGTGACCCCGGCGGGGGGGAGGCCTATGGCTACACCTTC. The encoded protein is CATSDPGGGEAYGYTF.

In its sample, this clonotype was seen a few times. The chain recombines TRBV20-1 with TRBJ2-5; D not certain. V lost 3 bases to trimming and J lost 5 bases, with 7 bases between them. Germline loops: CDR1 DFQATT, CDR2 SNEGSKA (reference sequence). The CDR3 extends over 11 amino acids. CDR3 DNA: TGCAGTGCTAGCCTCGGGGAGACCCAGTACTTC. Protein: CSASLGETQYF.

This clonotype was recorded at least ten times. The chain recombines TRBV11-2 with TRBJ2-7, with 10 bases lining up with TRBD2. V shed 4 bases, J shed 0 bases, and the junction held 3 bases outside the gene matches. The CDR3 spans 15 residues. Per germline, CDR1 SGHAT and CDR2 FQNNGV. The CDR3 DNA reads as TGTGCCAGCAGCTATCTAGCGGGGGCCTCCTACGAGCAGTACTTC. The encoded protein is CASSYLAGASYEQYF.

This clonotype was seen ten or more times. V gene TRBV28 combines with J gene TRBJ1-2; maybe TRBD1 (6 bases). There are 13 residues in the CDR3. V was cut by 6 bases and J by 8 bases, with 16 bases left in between. In germline, CDR1 is MDHEN, CDR2 SYDVKM. The CDR3 nucleotides read TGTGCCAGCAGACCGGGCGGGGGCCGCGGCTACACCTTC. This gives the protein CASRPGGGRGYTF.

This clonotype was counted at least ten times. Written as DNA, the CDR3 is TGTGCCAGCAGCGAGGGACAGGCTTCAAATTCACCCCTCCACTTT. Translated: CASSEGQASNSPLHF. The rearrangement joins TRBV12-3 or TRBV12-4 to TRBJ1-6; TRBD1 agrees at 8 bases. CDR3 length: 15 residues. Trimming at V came to 6 bases and at J to 7 bases, leaving 8 bases not matched to a gene.

The genes are TRBV5-6 and TRBJ2-3; D is undetermined. V dropped 1 base and J dropped 5 bases, with 5 bases sitting between them. Germline V gene lookup returns CDR1 SGHDT and CDR2 YYEEEE. This CDR3 comprises 12 residues. CDR3: CASSLYEDTQYF. The DNA for the CDR3 is TGTGCCAGCAGCTTGTACGAAGATACGCAGTATTTT.

This clonotype has a count of ten or more. The J gene is TRBJ2-2, the V gene TRBV19; tentative D call: TRBD1 (6 bases). CDR1 LNHDA and CDR2 SQIVND come from the germline V gene (reference sequence). The V gene lost 9 bases and the J gene lost 2 bases, with 10 bases spanning the gap. This CDR3 contains 13 residues. The CDR3 region has the DNA TGTGCCAGCCACAGGGTTAACACCGGGGAGCTGTTTTTT. This translates into CASHRVNTGELFF.

The table lists this clonotype with many counts. The rearrangement uses TRBV28 and TRBJ2-7, with 7 positions matching TRBD1. This CDR3 contains 14 residues. Germline V gene lookup returns CDR1 MDHEN and CDR2 SYDVKM. The trim removed 6 bases at V and 3 bases at J, leaving 8 bases unmatched. The CDR3 protein is CASRSARDSYEQYF. CDR3 DNA sequence: TGTGCCAGCAGATCCGCCCGGGACAGCTACGAGCAGTACTTC.

This clonotype showed up many times. The chain joins TRBV11-2 to TRBJ1-2; D possibly corresponds to TRBD1 (5 bases). Per the germline V gene, CDR1 is SGHAT and CDR2 is FQNNGV. This CDR3 contains 14 residues. V lost 5 bases to trimming and J lost 6 bases, with 16 bases between them. Here the CDR3 DNA reads TGTGCCAGCAGCGCTCATGGATTACAGGATGGCTACACCTTC. Translated, it gives CASSAHGLQDGYTF.

This clonotype has just a few counts. The chain couples TRBV28 to TRBJ2-7; 11 nucleotides align to TRBD2. Germline V gene lookup returns CDR1 MDHEN and CDR2 SYDVKM. The CDR3 runs 18 residues. V lost 6 bases and J lost 5; bases outside the gene matches: 18. The CDR3 loop is CASSLDRGPSGRWNEQYF. CDR3 DNA sequence: TGTGCCAGCAGCCTGGACAGGGGTCCTAGCGGGAGGTGGAACGAGCAGTACTTC.

Ten or more counts support this clonotype. V gene TRBV7-2 combines with J gene TRBJ2-1; 8 bases fit TRBD2. This CDR3 region has 15 residues. V lost 5 bases, J lost 2 bases, and 5 bases stayed unmatched. Germline lookup yields CDR1 SGHTA and CDR2 FQGNSA. This chain's CDR3 is CASSPAGAAYNEQFF. DNA for the CDR3: TGTGCCAGCAGCCCAGCGGGGGCAGCCTACAATGAGCAGTTCTTC.